These 11 T cell receptor beta chains came from one sample sequenced in a study of cytomegalovirus exposure and HLA in healthy donors. A multiplex PCR was run with 60 Vbeta primers and 13 Jbeta primers. The protocol was immunoSEQ multiplex PCR, while the TCRdb copy is restricted to in-frame clones and leaves out a portion. The table records around 150,000 clones, around 77% of them present only once. Sequences were obtained from PBMCs. Every receptor here comes from a man in his fifties or sixties in good health and CMV-seronegative.

This clone was seen just once. V usage is TRBV19 and J usage is TRBJ2-5; 9 bases fit TRBD1. The CDR3 extends over 16 amino acids. V shed 3 bases, J shed 5 bases, and the junction held 10 bases outside the gene matches. Germline values: CDR1 LNHDA, CDR2 SQIVND (reference sequence). The CDR3 region is CASSIGPQGARETQYF. The CDR3 DNA is TGTGCCAGTAGTATTGGTCCACAGGGGGCGAGGGAGACCCAGTACTTC. The entire variable domain, with the rest obtained from reference TRBV19 and TRBJ2-5, is as follows: DGGITQSPKYLFRKEGQNVTLSCEQNLNHDAMYWYRQDPGQGLRLIYYSQIVNDFQKGDIAEGYSVSREKKESFPLTVTSAQKNPTAFYLCASSIGPQGARETQYFGPGTRLLVL.

This sequence joins TRBV27 and TRBJ2-5, with 7 bases lining up with TRBD1. Per germline, CDR1 MNHEY and CDR2 SMNVEV (reference sequence). V lost 8 bases, J lost 8 bases, and 14 bases stayed unmatched. The CDR3 sequence is 14 residues long. Here the CDR3 DNA reads TGTGCCAGCGGGTCCCTTGGGGACAGTACAACCCAGTACTTC. It is translated as CASGSLGDSTTQYF.

This clone was observed a few times. This sequence joins TRBV15 and TRBJ2-7; 9 bases are shared with TRBD1. V shed 2 bases and J 5 bases; nucleotides not matched to a gene: 7. Germline CDR1 reads LNHNV; CDR2 reads YYDKDF (reference sequence). CDR3 size: 15 residues. This chain's CDR3 is CATSRLGQGPDEQYF. The CDR3 DNA reads as TGTGCCACCAGCAGACTGGGACAGGGCCCGGACGAGCAGTACTTC.

The V and J genes are TRBV2 and TRBJ1-4; D possibly corresponds to TRBD1 (5 bases). Germline CDR1 and CDR2: SNHLY and FYNNEI. The V and J ends lost 6 bases and 7 bases respectively, with 15 bases between them. This CDR3 comprises 14 residues. CDR3 loop: CASSVRGGSEKLFF. As DNA, the CDR3 is TGTGCCAGCAGCGTGCGGGGGGGAAGTGAAAAACTGTTTTTT. Supplemented by reference TRBV2 and TRBJ1-4, the full variable domain reads EPEVTQTPSHQVTQMGQEVILRCVPISNHLYFYWYRQILGQKVEFLVSFYNNEISEKSEIFDDQFSVERPDGSNFTLKIRSTKLEDSAMYFCASSVRGGSEKLFFGSGTQLSVL.

J is TRBJ2-1 and V is TRBV10-2; weak D call: TRBD1 (6 bases). The germline V and J ends were trimmed by 3 bases and 2 bases, with 11 bases remaining between them. Germline V gene data show CDR1 as WSHSY and CDR2 as SAAADI. CDR3 length: 15 residues. CDR3 protein: CASSDTGTTYNEQFF. In DNA form, the CDR3 reads TGCGCCAGCAGTGATACCGGGACAACCTACAATGAGCAGTTCTTC.

This rearrangement joins TRBV14 to TRBJ1-6; D possibly corresponds to TRBD1 (5 bases). This CDR3 is 15 amino acids long. The V end was cut by 2 bases, the J end by 9 bases, with 14 bases between. Germline loops: CDR1 SGHDN, CDR2 FVKESK. DNA of the CDR3: TGTGCCAGCAGCCAATTAAGGGGCGGCGGTTCACCCCTCCACTTT. It encodes CASSQLRGGGSPLHF.

CDR3: CASSRMGGTDTQYF. For the CDR3, the DNA is TGTGCCAGCAGCAGGATGGGGGGGACAGATACGCAGTATTTT. The chain is built from TRBV7-9 and TRBJ2-3; TRBD2 matches 7 bases. The germline CDR1 and CDR2 sequences are SEHNR and FQNEAQ (reference sequence). The CDR3 runs 14 residues. V was pared by 5 bases and J by 3 bases, with 5 bases of the junction left unmatched. Variable domain in full (rest from reference TRBV7-9 and TRBJ2-3): DTGVSQNPRHKITKRGQNVTFRCDPISEHNRLYWYRQTLGQGPEFLTYFQNEAQLEKSRLLSDRFSAERPKGSFSTLEIQRTEQGDSAMYLCASSRMGGTDTQYFGPGTRLTVL.

The chain recombines TRBV2 with TRBJ1-2, with D perhaps matching TRBD1 (5 bases). The V end lost 6 bases, the J end lost 2 bases, and 10 bases lay between the germline ends. This CDR3 spans 13 amino acids. Germline assignment: CDR1 SNHLY and CDR2 FYNNEI. This CDR3 reads CASSVGGNYGYTF. The CDR3 region has the DNA TGTGCCAGCAGCGTTGGGGGGAACTATGGCTACACCTTC.

The count of this clone is one. The chain has TRBV10-3 and TRBJ2-1, with TRBD2 matching 13 bases. With V trimmed by 3 bases and J by 6 bases, 2 bases remained unmatched. Germline loops: CDR1 ENHRY, CDR2 SYGVKD. The CDR3 spans 15 residues. In nucleotides, the CDR3 is TGTGCCATCAGTGAACTAGCGGGGGGGCCCAATGAGCAGTTCTTC. Encoded protein: CAISELAGGPNEQFF.

The rearrangement uses TRBV9 and TRBJ2-1; 7 bases are a match to TRBD2. V lost 3 bases, J lost 2 bases, and 5 bases stayed unmatched. The CDR3 has 15 amino acids. CDR1 is SGDLS, CDR2 YYNGEE, per germline. This CDR3 is CASSASGLTYNEQFF. DNA for the CDR3: TGTGCCAGCAGCGCTAGCGGCCTAACCTACAATGAGCAGTTCTTC.

This clone has just a few counts. The chain joins TRBV4-3 to TRBJ2-2; D possibly corresponds to TRBD1 (6 bases). In germline, CDR1 is LGHNA, CDR2 YSLEER. The V and J ends lost 6 bases and 4 bases respectively, with 12 bases between them. The CDR3 totals 14 residues. CDR3 sequence (DNA): TGCGCCAGCAGAATTGGGACATCCACCGGGGAGCTGTTTTTT. It yields the protein CASRIGTSTGELFF.